This T cell receptor beta chain was identified during a study of immune heterogeneity within non-small cell lung tumors. In the study overall: The tumor set comprised a handful of squamous cell carcinomas and 10 non-squamous carcinomas (plus 1 not otherwise specified).

With respect to this clonotype: Its antigen is not known. Germline is not matched at one junction end, which may reflect a read error.

Samples each supplied 500 to 650 ng of bulk tumor genomic DNA as template. Every primary tumor yielded several biopsies, spaced far apart, that were taken during surgery. Before undergoing curative surgery, patients had newly diagnosed non-small cell lung cancer that was untreated. Multiplex PCR amplified the TCR beta CDR3 region. Its first round ran for approximately 11 cycles with 32 V and 13 J primers. A single record per CDR3 protein comes from TCRdb applying MiXCR to the multiplex PCR reads. The sample includes approximately 12,000 distinct CDR3 sequences, about 22% seen only once; the top ten take 3.5% to 5.5%. The CDR3 is made up of 14 amino acids. Findings and limits, study-wide: Recurrence of the same dominant CDR3 beta clonotypes was seen across tumor sites within a patient, and site-unique high-frequency clones were present alongside them. Individual patients mostly differed in their high-frequency T-cell receptor beta clonotypes.

The chain is built from TRBV12-3 or TRBV12-4 and TRBJ2-2; possibly TRBD1 for D (6 bases). This TCR was recovered from a man aged 55 to 70 with non-small cell lung cancer. Input material: lung tumor tissue. The CDR3 loop is CARSLGGLPAELFF. The CDR3 DNA follows: TGTGCCAGAAGTTTAGGGGGTTTACCCGCGGAGCTGTTTTTT.